This TCR beta chain was obtained from a study of T cells in tumors after PD-1 blockade. The repertoire was sequenced with immunoSEQ multiplex PCR; TCRdb's copy has only in-frame clones and lacks some. Counted here are 50,000 to 75,000 clones, 74% occurring once; the ten biggest clones make up around 5%. V lost 3 bases and J lost 0, with 8 bases in between. The germline gives CDR1 GTSNPN, CDR2 SVGIG (reference sequence). The CDR3 totals 14 residues. This TCR was recovered from a human donor with basal cell carcinoma. The chain joins TRBV30 to TRBJ2-2; D gene unclear. This specimen was PBMCs, taken after anti-PD-1 treatment. In DNA, the CDR3 is TGTGCCTGGAGCGCACTCCCGAACACCGGGGAGCTGTTTTTT. It encodes CAWSALPNTGELFF.